This TCR beta chain is from a study of beta chain features in type 1 diabetes. CD45RO/CCR7/CD25/CD127/CD95/CD27 staining was used to isolate CD4+ naive, central memory, regulatory and stem cell-like memory cells by sorting. General observations from the study: Shorter TCRB CDR3s, moderately but significantly so, were found in Type 1 diabetes patients in all four CD4+ subsets. Patients with type 1 diabetes carried fewer insertions and had more deletions at their VDJ junctions.

This CDR3 has 14 amino acids. Germline-derived CDR1 and CDR2 are LGHNA and YSLEER. V was cut by 0 bases and J by 8 bases, with 11 bases left in between. About this clone itself: Its antigen is as yet unknown.

Expressed TCRB transcripts were sequenced because the entire RNA isolate underwent reverse transcription. Using immunoSEQ multiplex PCR, the repertoire was profiled, and TCRdb retains in-frame clones only, with some absent. This table has under 200,000 clones, around 8.6% appearing once. The chain carries TRBV4-3 and TRBJ2-1; possibly TRBD1 for D (6 bases). Sequencing was performed on central memory CD4+ T cells from blood. The receptor was isolated from a young woman with type 1 diabetes. The CDR3 reads CASSQDYRVDEQFF. In DNA form, the CDR3 reads TGCGCCAGCAGCCAAGATTACAGGGTCGATGAGCAGTTCTTC.